The 29 T cell receptor beta chains below come from one sample, sequenced in a study of cytomegalovirus exposure and HLA in healthy donors. 13 Jbeta primers and 60 Vbeta primers were used for the PCR. Sequencing was performed with immunoSEQ multiplex PCR; in TCRdb, only in-frame clones are kept and a portion is missing. The data hold 150,000 to 200,000 clones, with almost 80% observed a single time. The specimen sequenced was PBMCs. The receptors derive from a man younger than 35 in good health and CMV-seropositive.

With respect to this clone: Other nucleotide sequences in the sample specify the same CDR3. The V and J genes are TRBV28 and TRBJ1-2; D is perhaps TRBD1 (5 bases). The CDR3 length is 15 residues. The ends were cut back, 3 bases at V and 5 bases at J, with 16 bases in the middle. Germline-derived CDR1 and CDR2 are MDHEN and SYDVKM. The CDR3 DNA reads as TGTGCCAGCAGTTTTTGGGTCAGGGAGGCGTATGGCTACACCTTC. It specifies CASSFWVREAYGYTF.

The V and J genes are TRBV10-3 and TRBJ2-1, with D possibly TRBD2 on 5 matching bases. CDR1 is ENHRY and CDR2 is SYGVKD in the germline V gene. The CDR3 has 12 amino acids. The germline V and J ends were trimmed by 6 bases and 9 bases, with 12 bases remaining between them. The CDR3 loop is CAIRRELGEQFF. CDR3 bases: TGTGCCATCAGGAGGGAGCTTGGTGAGCAGTTCTTC.

This chain links TRBV7-2 with TRBJ2-1; tentative D call: TRBD1 (5 bases). Trimming left V 5 bases short and J 15 bases short, with 17 bases between. Germline CDR1 is SGHTA and CDR2 is FQGNSA. The length of the CDR3 is 12 residues. Here the CDR3 reads CASSNRPGPLFF. The CDR3 DNA follows: TGTGCCAGCAGCAACCGACCAGGGCCCCTGTTCTTC.

V gene TRBV10-2 combines with J gene TRBJ2-7; D is undetermined. The CDR3 is 13 residues long. CDR1 WSHSY and CDR2 SAAADI come from the germline V gene. Trimming stripped 3 bases from V and 1 base from J, with 7 bases between. CDR3 in amino acids: CASSEWRSYEQYF. The CDR3 region has the DNA TGCGCCAGCAGTGAATGGCGGTCCTACGAGCAGTACTTC.

This clone was counted once. The V call is TRBV7-2, the J call TRBJ1-2; 8 positions agree with TRBD1. Losses at the gene ends were 5 bases for V and 8 bases for J; bases not matched to a gene: 7. The CDR3 covers 13 residues. The germline CDR1 and CDR2 sequences are SGHTA and FQGNSA. The DNA for the CDR3 is TGTGCCAGCAGCGCTCGGACAGGGAGGGGCTACACCTTC. This encodes CASSARTGRGYTF.

V is TRBV27 and J is TRBJ1-1; D not resolved. Trimming left V 1 base short and J 7 bases short, with 10 bases between. The CDR3 has 13 residues. CDR1 is MNHEY and CDR2 is SMNVEV in the germline V gene (reference sequence). The CDR3 is CASSLFIRSEAFF. The CDR3, as DNA: TGTGCCAGCAGTTTATTTATCCGGAGTGAAGCTTTCTTT.

This sequence joins TRBV5-1 and TRBJ1-5; the match to TRBD1 covers 7 bases. The germline gives CDR1 SGHRS, CDR2 YFSETQ. V shed 2 bases, J shed 7 bases, and the junction held 6 bases outside the gene matches. This CDR3 contains 14 residues. The CDR3 DNA is TGCGCCAGCAGCTTCGGGACAGTCGGGCAGCCCCAGCATTTT. This gives the protein CASSFGTVGQPQHF.

This chain joins TRBV28 and TRBJ1-2; D is unresolved. Germline lookup yields CDR1 MDHEN and CDR2 SYDVKM. The CDR3 totals 11 residues. V was pared by 1 base and J by 7 bases, with 4 bases between. CDR3 region: CASSLSFGYTF. CDR3 coding DNA: TGTGCCAGCAGTTTATCCTTTGGCTACACCTTC.

J is TRBJ2-7 and V is TRBV4-3; 8 bases are shared with TRBD1. CDR3 length: 15 amino acids. CDR1 is LGHNA and CDR2 is YSLEER in the germline V gene. V trimming: 4 bases; J trimming: 3 bases; junction bases outside the gene matches: 8. The CDR3 region has the DNA TGCGCCAGCAGCCCAATACAGGGGGAGAACTACGAGCAGTACTTC. Protein product: CASSPIQGENYEQYF.

The chain joins TRBV7-8 to TRBJ1-1; D call uncertain. Germline assignment: CDR1 SGHVS and CDR2 FQNEAQ. V shed 5 bases and J shed 5 bases, with 21 bases lying between them. The CDR3 consists of 16 residues. For the CDR3, the DNA is TGTGCCAGCAGCCCCCGTCGGGCACGGAGGGTTACTGAAGCTTTCTTT. Amino acid sequence: CASSPRRARRVTEAFF. Supplemented by reference TRBV7-8 and TRBJ1-1, the full variable domain reads GAGVSQSPRYKVAKRGQDVALRCDPISGHVSLFWYQQALGQGPEFLTYFQNEAQLDKSGLPSDRFFAERPEGSVSTLKIQRTQQEDSAVYLCASSPRRARRVTEAFFGQGTRLTVV.

This clone has more than one count but fewer than ten. This sequence joins TRBV6-1 and TRBJ2-6, with no clear D. From germline, CDR1 is MNHNS and CDR2 SASEGT. This CDR3 comprises 14 residues. V lost 3 bases and J lost 2, with 5 bases in between. The CDR3 DNA is TGTGCCAGCAGTGATCTAGCTGGGGCCAACGTCCTGACTTTC. It specifies CASSDLAGANVLTF.

This rearrangement joins TRBV6-1 to TRBJ2-7; D is unclear. The V end lost 6 bases, the J end lost 2 bases, and 5 bases lay between the germline ends. CDR1 and CDR2 from the germline V gene are MNHNS and SASEGT. The CDR3 length is 11 residues. CDR3 protein: CASSSTYEQYF. CDR3 coding DNA: TGTGCCAGCAGCTCTACCTACGAGCAGTACTTC.

This clone appeared once. The chain joins TRBV28 to TRBJ2-2; 9 bases align to TRBD1. There are 14 residues in the CDR3. J gave up 5 bases and V 6 bases, and 4 bases lay outside the gene matches. Germline V gene data show CDR1 as MDHEN and CDR2 as SYDVKM. CDR3 nucleotide sequence: TGTGCCAGCAGCCTACAGGGGGCTACCGGGGAGCTGTTTTTT. It yields the protein CASSLQGATGELFF.

This clone was seen a handful of times. This rearrangement joins TRBV7-9 to TRBJ2-3, with unresolved D. The germline gives CDR1 SEHNR, CDR2 FQNEAQ (reference sequence). The germline V and J ends were trimmed by 1 base and 3 bases, with 8 bases remaining between them. The CDR3 runs to 14 residues. This CDR3 reads CASSLGARTDTQYF. The CDR3 bases are TGTGCCAGCAGCTTAGGAGCTAGGACAGATACGCAGTATTTT.

The V call is TRBV7-9, the J call TRBJ1-2, with D uncertain. Germline-derived CDR1 and CDR2 are SEHNR and FQNEAQ (reference sequence). V lost 6 bases and J lost 4, with 12 bases in between. This CDR3 comprises 13 residues. The CDR3 DNA follows: TGTGCCAGCAGACAATCCGAGGCCTATGGCTACACCTTC. Its translation is CASRQSEAYGYTF.

This clone has just a few counts. This chain uses TRBV14 with TRBJ2-7; D might be TRBD2 (6 bases). CDR1 is SGHDN and CDR2 is FVKESK in the germline V gene. The CDR3 loop spans 16 amino acids. V was pared by 0 bases and J by 8 bases, with 20 bases between. The CDR3 sequence is CASSQDRGLGPLKQYF. CDR3 coding DNA: TGTGCCAGCAGCCAAGATAGGGGACTGGGACCTTTAAAGCAGTACTTC.

The chain is built from TRBV5-1 and TRBJ1-1, with a weak D call TRBD1 (5 bases). The CDR3 covers 14 residues. The germline V gene encodes CDR1 SGHRS and CDR2 YFSETQ. V was cut by 4 bases and J by 1 base, with 11 bases left in between. CDR3 DNA sequence: TGCGCCAGCAGCCTATGGGGCCAGAACACTGAAGCTTTCTTT. It is translated as CASSLWGQNTEAFF.

The CDR3 sequence: CASNFGAGMNTEAFF. DNA of the CDR3: TGCGCCAGCAACTTTGGGGCAGGCATGAACACTGAAGCTTTCTTT. The rearrangement uses TRBV5-1 and TRBJ1-1, with a weak D call TRBD1 (5 bases). This CDR3 spans 15 amino acids. Trimming took 6 bases from V and 0 from J, leaving 15 bases between them. Germline V lookup: CDR1 SGHRS, CDR2 YFSETQ.

V is TRBV4-2 and J is TRBJ2-7, with D tentatively TRBD2 (6 bases). The end of the DNA fits TRBJ2-1 better, so the J call may be wrong. The CDR3 spans 17 residues. Looked up from germline, CDR1 is LGHNA and CDR2 is YNFKEQ. CDR3 nucleotides: TGTGCCAGCAGCCAAGAACCAGACGTGGAGGGTACCCATGAGCAGTTCTTC. This codes for CASSQEPDVEGTHEQFF.

This rearrangement joins TRBV21-1 to TRBJ2-7; the listed D gene, TRBD2, was not tested against the DNA. TRBV21-1 is an annotated pseudogene. This CDR3 is built from 19 residues. The CDR3 bases are TGTGCCAGCAGCAAAGTTGGCAGTGGGGGGACCCCCGTCTCCTACGAGCAGTACTTC. As protein: CASSKVGSGGTPVSYEQYF.

The rearrangement joins TRBV4-2 to TRBJ1-3; maybe TRBD1 (5 bases). The CDR3 sequence is 15 residues long. CDR1 is LGHNA and CDR2 is YNFKEQ in the germline V gene. The V end lost 5 bases, the J end lost 1 base, and 12 bases lay between the germline ends. As DNA, the CDR3 is TGTGCCAGCAGCACTCTACCAGGGTCTGGAAACACCATATATTTT. This codes for CASSTLPGSGNTIYF.

This clone was observed a few times. The rearrangement uses TRBV4-1 and TRBJ2-1, with D tentatively TRBD1 (6 bases). Germline CDR1 MGHRA, CDR2 YSYEKL. Trimming cost V 3 bases and J 2 bases, with 11 bases left between them. The CDR3 is 15 amino acids. CDR3 DNA sequence: TGCGCCAGCAGCCACCGACAGGTCGCCTACAATGAGCAGTTCTTC. Encoded protein: CASSHRQVAYNEQFF.

This clone was seen just once. The rearrangement uses TRBV12-5 and TRBJ2-7; 7 nucleotides align to TRBD1. Germline-derived CDR1 and CDR2 are LGHNT and FRNRAP. This CDR3 contains 15 residues. The V and J ends lost 6 bases and 2 bases, in that order; junction bases with no gene match: 10. The CDR3 loop reads CASGDPGTGAYEQYF. CDR3 sequence (DNA): TGTGCTAGTGGCGATCCGGGTACAGGGGCCTACGAGCAGTACTTC.

The rearrangement joins TRBV7-8 to TRBJ2-1; tentatively, D is TRBD2 (6 bases). CDR1 SGHVS and CDR2 FQNEAQ come from the germline V gene. Deletions cut 3 bases from V and 8 bases from J, with 11 bases between. The CDR3 covers 13 residues. The CDR3 DNA follows: TGTGCCAGCAGCTTCGGAAGCGGGTATGAGCAGTTCTTC. It is translated as CASSFGSGYEQFF.

The chain has TRBV5-1 and TRBJ1-1; a weak D match, TRBD1 (5 bases). Between the trimmed V and J ends, which lost 1 base and 1 base, there was a span of 11 bases. This CDR3 comprises 15 residues. The germline V gene has CDR1 SGHRS and CDR2 YFSETQ. The CDR3 is CASSLRAGSNTEAFF. The CDR3 nucleotides read TGCGCCAGCAGCTTGAGGGCAGGGTCGAACACTGAAGCTTTCTTT.

This chain joins TRBV7-2 and TRBJ2-3; D is possibly TRBD2 (6 bases). The CDR3 extends over 15 amino acids. Germline V gene data show CDR1 as SGHTA and CDR2 as FQGNSA. V lost 6 bases, J lost 2 bases, and 15 bases lay in between. CDR3 amino acids: CASSSSGGSTDTQYF. The CDR3 DNA is TGTGCCAGCAGTAGTAGTGGGGGGTCCACAGATACGCAGTATTTT.

This chain joins TRBV11-2 and TRBJ2-5; 9 bases align to TRBD2. Germline-derived CDR1 and CDR2 are SGHAT and FQNNGV. J was trimmed by 4 bases and V by 6 bases; bases with no gene match: 6. CDR3 size: 14 residues. The CDR3 spells CASSYSGSAETQYF. The CDR3 DNA follows: TGTGCCAGCAGTTATAGCGGGAGTGCAGAGACCCAGTACTTC.

J is TRBJ2-2 and V is TRBV5-1, with 7 bases aligning to TRBD2. Looked up from germline, CDR1 is SGHRS and CDR2 is YFSETQ. The CDR3 length is 20 residues. V lost 2 bases to trimming and J lost 1 base; unmatched junction nucleotides: 17. CDR3 loop: CASSFEGEVAGNMNTGELFF. The DNA of the CDR3 is TGCGCCAGCAGCTTCGAAGGGGAGGTAGCGGGCAACATGAACACCGGGGAGCTGTTTTTT. Complete variable domain (other parts from reference TRBV5-1 and TRBJ2-2): KAGVTQTPRYLIKTRGQQVTLSCSPISGHRSVSWYQQTPGQGLQFLFEYFSETQRNKGNFPGRFSGRQFSNSRSEMNVSTLELGDSALYLCASSFEGEVAGNMNTGELFFGEGSRLTVL.

The chain combines TRBV18 with TRBJ2-2; the D gene is possibly TRBD1 (5 bases). The V gene lost 2 bases and the J gene lost 2 bases, with 6 bases spanning the gap. This CDR3 comprises 14 residues. The V gene's germline CDR1 is KGHSH and CDR2 LQKENI. CDR3 region: CASSPDRNTGELFF. The CDR3 DNA reads as TGTGCCAGCTCACCAGACAGAAACACCGGGGAGCTGTTTTTT.